This T cell receptor (beta chain) derives from a study of T-cell memory formation after mild COVID-19. Study-level information: Each donor largely had its own TCR clusters. The study, taken as a whole, reports: Some SARS-CoV-2-responding clones were already detected in memory before infection.

The CDR3 loop spans 15 amino acids. The germline gives CDR1 LGHNA, CDR2 YSLEER. V was pared by 0 bases and J by 4 bases, with 12 bases between. TCRdb ran MiXCR on the 5' RACE reads and lists one entry per CDR3 protein. The table records 100,000 to 120,000 distinct CDR3 sequences, over 15% of them present only once. This clonotype occurred a few times. The antigen is undetermined. This clonotype was sampled from a man younger than 35 who had mild COVID-19 (a few samples of this study predate the infection). Cell type and time point are not known. The source material was PBMCs or a T cell subset sorted from them (not recorded which). The chain has TRBV4-3 and TRBJ1-2, with D uncertain. In nucleotides, the CDR3 is TGCGCCAGCAGCCAAGACGTGTCGACGGGCTATGGCTACACCTTC. Translation gives CASSQDVSTGYGYTF.